The T cell receptor (beta chain) under discussion was sequenced for a study of blood T cell repertoires in COVID-19. Overall study: The study drew acute and convalescent COVID-19 samples from the United States, Italy and Spain.

Methods used by the authors: Cell counts per sample came from amplifying reference gene primers. The table came from immunoSEQ multiplex PCR; TCRdb's copy has only in-frame clones and leaves some out. The D gene and trimming were derived from the DNA, and the V and J assignments and clone size from that table. This sample yields about 270,000 clones, of which around nine tenths are seen a single time; approximately 9% belongs to the top ten. Deletions cut 2 bases from V and 4 bases from J, with 15 bases between. Germline assignment: CDR1 LNHNV and CDR2 YYDKDF (reference sequence). This CDR3 has 16 residues.

Sequencing was performed on peripheral blood. This receptor was identified in a man aged 40-55 years with active or convalescent COVID-19. The chain links TRBV15 to TRBJ1-3, with TRBD1 as a possible D gene (5 bases). The CDR3 region has the DNA TGTGCCACCAGCAGACCCTACCAGGGTACGGGAAACACCATATATTTT. Protein product: CATSRPYQGTGNTIYF.